The clone carrying this T cell receptor beta chain has just a few counts. The antigen remains unidentified. The sample belongs to a study of T cells after yellow fever vaccination. One entry per CDR3 protein, called by TCRdb with MiXCR from the 5' RACE reads. The sample holds 450,000 to 650,000 distinct CDR3 sequences, just over 20% seen once. Study results and limitations: In post-booster samples, most primary-vaccination clones reappeared (just under 97% CD4, about 90% CD8).

The CDR3 is made up of 15 amino acids. Trimming pared 4 bases from V and 4 bases from J, leaving 16 bases between. Germline CDR1 is SEHNR and CDR2 is FQNEAQ (reference sequence). The rearrangement links TRBV7-9 to TRBJ1-1; D is possibly TRBD1 (5 bases). The sample in question was PBMCs, obtained less than 25 days after the first yellow fever vaccination. The receptor was derived from a man between 18 and 35 years old who received the YFV17D yellow fever vaccine. The CDR3 sequence is CASSSGGPGGTEAFF. The CDR3, as DNA: TGTGCCAGCAGCTCAGGTGGGCCTGGGGGCACTGAAGCTTTCTTT.